This T cell receptor (beta chain) was observed in a study of blood T cell repertoires in COVID-19. In the study overall: Nucleic acid was either cDNA or gDNA, and it came from T cells, B-cell-depleted T cells, or PBMCs.

The authors' processing: Amplification of reference gene primers was used by the study to estimate nucleated cell counts. Using immunoSEQ multiplex PCR, the repertoire was profiled, and TCRdb retains in-frame clones only, with some absent. V and J calls and clone size are copied from that table; D and trimming were computed from the DNA. Of about 120,000 clones listed, 65% to 90% are singletons. The trim removed 1 base at V and 8 bases at J, leaving 2 bases unmatched. The germline V gene has CDR1 KGHSH and CDR2 LQKENI. This CDR3 has 15 residues. V is TRBV18 and J is TRBJ1-4; 12 bases fit TRBD1. The sequenced material came from peripheral blood. The TCR comes from a human donor in a cohort sampled during active COVID-19. CDR3 sequence: CASSPQGQGAEKLFF. The CDR3 DNA is TGTGCCAGCTCACCACAGGGACAGGGGGCGGAAAAACTGTTTTTT.